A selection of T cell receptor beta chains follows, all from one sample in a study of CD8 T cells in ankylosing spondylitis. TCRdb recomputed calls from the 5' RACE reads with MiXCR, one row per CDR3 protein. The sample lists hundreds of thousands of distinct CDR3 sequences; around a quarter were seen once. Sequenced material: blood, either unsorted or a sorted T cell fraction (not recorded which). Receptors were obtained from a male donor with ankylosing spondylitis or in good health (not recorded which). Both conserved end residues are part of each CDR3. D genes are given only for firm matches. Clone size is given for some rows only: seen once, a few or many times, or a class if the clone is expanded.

CASSLLGGKAFF TGTGCCAGCAGTTTACTGGGGGGTAAAGCTTTCTTT many TRBJ1-1 . TRBV12-3/TRBV12-4
CSVERGEGTEAFF TGCAGCGTTGAGCGGGGGGAAGGGACTGAAGCTTTCTTT many TRBJ1-1 . TRBV29-1
CASSHGTRPSYEQYF TGCGCCAGCAGCCACGGGACTCGACCATCCTACGAGCAGTACTTC many TRBJ2-7 . TRBV5-1
CASLLGANTEAFF TGTGCCAGCCTACTCGGGGCCAACACTGAAGCTTTCTTT . TRBJ1-1 . TRBV12-3/TRBV12-4
CASSSTSGGFSYEQYF TGTGCCAGCAGTTCCACCTCAGGGGGATTTTCCTACGAGCAGTACTTC . TRBJ2-7 TRBD1 TRBV12-3/TRBV12-4
CASSKPGLAGTLNEQFF TGTGCCAGCAGCAAACCCGGACTAGCGGGAACACTGAATGAGCAGTTCTTC many TRBJ2-1 . TRBV21-1
CASSSRAGSSYEQYF TGTGCCAGCAGCTCTAGGGCAGGGAGCTCCTACGAGCAGTACTTC many TRBJ2-7 . TRBV7-2
CASSGGSPKNIQYF TGTGCCAGCAGTGGGGGCTCTCCCAAAAACATTCAGTACTTC many TRBJ2-4 . TRBV25-1
CASSIASGSYNEQFF TGTGCCAGCAGCATCGCTAGCGGGTCCTACAATGAGCAGTTCTTC . TRBJ2-1 TRBD2 TRBV7-2
CSAFQETQYF TGCAGTGCTTTCCAAGAGACCCAGTACTTC many TRBJ2-5 . TRBV20-1
CASSLRLAGGRSYEQYF TGTGCCAGCAGTCTCCGACTAGCGGGAGGAAGGTCCTACGAGCAGTACTTC . TRBJ2-7 TRBD2 TRBV6-2/TRBV6-3
CASSLDWGLVDEQFF TGTGCCAGCAGCTTAGATTGGGGACTAGTTGATGAGCAGTTCTTC . TRBJ2-1 TRBD2 TRBV7-2
CASSLVAGGPNGELFF TGTGCCAGCAGCTTAGTCGCGGGAGGGCCTAACGGGGAGCTGTTTTTT many TRBJ2-2 TRBD2 TRBV7-2
CSVLKGTSGSYEQYF TGCAGCGTCCTCAAGGGGACTAGCGGCTCCTACGAGCAGTACTTC few TRBJ2-7 TRBD2 TRBV29-1
CAIQGNTLNTEAFF TGTGCCATTCAGGGCAACACCCTGAACACTGAAGCTTTCTTT many TRBJ1-1 . TRBV6-2/TRBV6-3
CASSFQGRTSGYSYEQYF TGTGCCAGCAGCTTCCAGGGACGGACTAGCGGGTACTCCTACGAGCAGTACTTC . TRBJ2-7 TRBD2 TRBV11-2
CASSLVSGASGYNEQFF TGCGCCAGCAGCTTGGTCTCCGGGGCTAGCGGGTACAATGAGCAGTTCTTC many TRBJ2-1 TRBD2 TRBV5-1
CASSLEGVGANVLTF TGTGCCAGCAGCTTAGAAGGAGTCGGGGCCAACGTCCTGACTTTC . TRBJ2-6 . TRBV7-9
CSASNRVTGNTIYF TGCAGTGCTTCGAACAGGGTAACTGGAAACACCATATATTTT many TRBJ1-3 . TRBV20-1
CSVEVQIANTEAFF TGCAGCGTTGAAGTGCAGATCGCGAACACTGAAGCTTTCTTT . TRBJ1-1 . TRBV29-1
CSAKGQSSYNEQFF TGCAGTGCGAAGGGACAGAGCTCCTACAATGAGCAGTTCTTC many TRBJ2-1 TRBD1 TRBV20-1
CASSLGTNTEAFF TGTGCCAGCAGCTTGGGTACGAACACTGAAGCTTTCTTT many TRBJ1-1 . TRBV7-8
CSARGARASGSTYEQYF TGCAGTGCTAGGGGCGCAAGGGCTAGCGGGAGTACCTACGAGCAGTACTTC . TRBJ2-7 TRBD2 TRBV20-1
CASSSATEQFF TGCGCCAGCAGCTCAGCCACCGAGCAGTTCTTC few TRBJ2-1 . TRBV5-1
CASFQQKRLAGVFCEQYF TGTGCCAGCTTTCAGCAGAAAAGACTAGCGGGTGTTTTCTGCGAGCAGTACTTC many TRBJ2-7 TRBD2 TRBV6-1
CASSARRGLSSYNEQFF TGTGCCAGCAGCGCCCGTCGCGGGCTGAGCTCCTACAATGAGCAGTTCTTC few TRBJ2-1 . TRBV6-1
CASSLTGSEFNEQYF TGCGCCAGCAGCTTGACCGGGTCGGAATTCAACGAGCAGTACTTC many TRBJ2-7 . TRBV5-1
CASSQGSDRVYEQFF TGCGCCAGCAGCCAAGGATCGGACAGGGTCTATGAGCAGTTCTTC many TRBJ2-1 TRBD1 TRBV4-3
CATSDPRELFF TGTGCCACCAGTGATCCTAGGGAGCTGTTTTTT many TRBJ2-2 . TRBV24-1
CASSSRDALEQFF TGCGCCAGCAGCTCCCGGGACGCCCTTGAGCAGTTCTTC . TRBJ2-1 . TRBV5-1
CASSLDGNWPQHF TGTGCCAGCAGTCTAGACGGTAATTGGCCCCAGCATTTT . TRBJ1-5 . TRBV12-3/TRBV12-4
CSAGEHTGELFF TGCAGTGCTGGGGAACACACCGGGGAGCTGTTTTTT many TRBJ2-2 . TRBV20-1
CASISPDYGYTF TGTGCCAGCATTAGTCCTGACTATGGCTACACCTTC many TRBJ1-2 . TRBV21-1
CASSPIPSSGANVLTF TGTGCCAGCAGTCCGATCCCTTCATCTGGGGCCAACGTCCTGACTTTC many TRBJ2-6 . TRBV6-1
CASSQEGPGANVLTF TGTGCCAGCAGCCAAGAGGGGCCTGGGGCCAACGTCCTGACTTTC few TRBJ2-6 . TRBV4-2
CASRQGLAYPGGANVLTF TGCGCCAGCAGGCAGGGACTAGCCTACCCTGGGGGGGCCAACGTCCTGACTTTC many TRBJ2-6 TRBD2 TRBV10-2
CSASRLGYNEQFF TGCAGTGCTAGTAGACTGGGATACAATGAGCAGTTCTTC . TRBJ2-1 . TRBV20-1
CASRKGGTAGYQETQYF TGTGCCAGCAGAAAAGGCGGTACGGCGGGCTACCAAGAGACCCAGTACTTC few TRBJ2-5 . TRBV12-3/TRBV12-4
CSATPREDYGYTF TGCAGTGCTACGCCTCGGGAGGACTATGGCTACACCTTC many TRBJ1-2 . TRBV20-1
CATSRDRDRVPYEQYF TGTGCCACCAGCAGAGATCGTGACAGGGTCCCCTACGAGCAGTACTTC . TRBJ2-7 TRBD1 TRBV15
CSVGGMGGRDTQYF TGCAGCGTTGGGGGGATGGGGGGGCGAGATACGCAGTATTTT . TRBJ2-3 . TRBV29-1
CASSFGLAGVDTQYF TGTGCCAGCAGCTTTGGTTTAGCGGGGGTGGATACGCAGTATTTT many TRBJ2-3 TRBD2 TRBV7-3